This record covers a single T cell receptor beta chain. Antigen specificity is unknown. This entry belongs to a study of cytotoxic CD8 clonotypes in ibrutinib-treated CLL. Across the whole study: Of a cohort that held some 12 relapsed/refractory and 15 treatment-naive patients, around 17 were IGHV unmutated. There were, on average, 255,043 productive templates and tens of thousands of productive rearrangements per sample.

Sequenced by immunoSEQ multiplex PCR; TCRdb stores in-frame clones only, minus some. The sample lists 190,000 or so clones; over 55% were seen once. Study-level results: Once treatment began, public clonotypes, which were uncommon, contracted or stayed stable.

The ends were cut back, 0 bases at V and 3 bases at J, with 12 bases in the middle. Germline V gives CDR1 GTSNPN, CDR2 SVGIG (reference sequence). The CDR3 runs to 15 residues. The TCR sequence derives from a human donor with chronic lymphocytic leukemia. The sample consisted of PBMCs, taken after 24 months of ibrutinib treatment. The chain recombines TRBV30 with TRBJ2-1; D possibly corresponds to TRBD2 (5 bases). The CDR3: CAWSVLSGFYNEQFF. The CDR3 region has the DNA TGTGCCTGGAGTGTATTATCGGGGTTCTACAATGAGCAGTTCTTC.